The 26 T cell receptor beta chains reported below all come from one sample, sequenced in a study of radiotherapy plus CTLA-4 blockade in lung cancer. The assay was immunoSEQ multiplex PCR, and TCRdb's table has in-frame clones only and misses some. There are about 94,000 clones in the sample; around 83% occur only once, and around 25% lies in the top ten. Sequenced here: peripheral blood, sampled from a patient treated with radiotherapy plus ipilimumab. These receptors all come from a human donor with non-small cell lung cancer that progressed on radiotherapy plus ipilimumab.

V and J are TRBV6-1 and TRBJ2-7; the D gene is possibly TRBD2 (5 bases). This CDR3 region has 14 residues. CDR1 is MNHNS and CDR2 is SASEGT in the germline V gene. V lost 3 bases and J lost 3, with 12 bases in between. The CDR3 here is CASSDNGLFYEQYF. For the CDR3, the DNA is TGTGCCAGCAGTGATAACGGACTCTTCTACGAGCAGTACTTC.

The rearrangement links TRBV9 to TRBJ1-5; D remains ambiguous. Germline CDR1 reads SGDLS; CDR2 reads YYNGEE. The CDR3 is 12 residues long. Trimming shortened V by 3 bases and J by 10 bases, and 11 bases separated the two germline ends. CDR3 sequence reads: CASSAGPGPQHF. The CDR3 region has the DNA TGTGCCAGCAGCGCAGGCCCTGGTCCCCAGCATTTT.

The chain is built from TRBV5-1 and TRBJ2-1, with 7 nucleotides matching TRBD2. Germline CDR1 reads SGHRS; CDR2 reads YFSETQ. Trimming at V came to 6 bases and at J to 5 bases, leaving 11 bases not matched to a gene. This CDR3 is built from 15 residues. CDR3 in DNA: TGCGCCAGCAATTCAAAAGCGGGGAGAGACAATGAGCAGTTCTTC. Protein product: CASNSKAGRDNEQFF.

V gene TRBV27 combines with J gene TRBJ2-1; a possible D gene is TRBD2 (6 bases). The V gene lost 4 bases and the J gene lost 0 bases, with 13 bases spanning the gap. This CDR3 has 16 residues. The germline V gene encodes CDR1 MNHEY and CDR2 SMNVEV (reference sequence). DNA of the CDR3: TGTGCCAGCAGTTCGGGACTGCAAAGCTCCTACAATGAGCAGTTCTTC. Amino acids: CASSSGLQSSYNEQFF.

The chain recombines TRBV2 with TRBJ1-6; 8 bases fit TRBD1. V lost 9 bases, J lost 3 bases, and 4 bases stayed unmatched. This CDR3 has 14 residues. Per germline, CDR1 SNHLY and CDR2 FYNNEI. This CDR3 is CARTDRDYNSPLHF. The DNA of the CDR3 is TGTGCCAGAACGGACAGGGACTATAATTCACCCCTCCACTTT. Full variable domain (remainder filled in from reference TRBV2 and TRBJ1-6): EPEVTQTPSHQVTQMGQEVILRCVPISNHLYFYWYRQILGQKVEFLVSFYNNEISEKSEIFDDQFSVERPDGSNFTLKIRSTKLEDSAMYFCARTDRDYNSPLHFGNGTRLTVT.

The chain has TRBV5-4 and TRBJ2-7; 11 positions match TRBD2. J lost 4 bases, V lost 3 bases, and 3 bases had no gene match. Germline CDR1 is SGHNT and CDR2 is YYREEE (reference sequence). The CDR3 runs to 14 residues. CDR3 nucleotide sequence: TGTGCCAGCAGCTCTAGCGGGAGGTTGTACGAGCAGTACTTC. Residues: CASSSSGRLYEQYF.

The chain is built from TRBV10-3 and TRBJ1-5; weak D call: TRBD1 (5 bases). The CDR3 consists of 13 residues. Germline lookup yields CDR1 ENHRY and CDR2 SYGVKD. Trimming took 4 bases from V and 6 from J, leaving 10 bases between them. The CDR3 DNA reads TGTGCCATCAGTGCCAGGGAGGGTCAGCCCCAGCATTTT. It translates to CAISAREGQPQHF.

This sequence joins TRBV21-1 and TRBJ1-1. TRBV21-1 constitutes a pseudogene. The CDR3 runs to 16 residues. CDR3 sequence: CASSIKSGTLNTEAFF. The CDR3, as DNA: TGTGCCAGCAGCATAAAATCCGGGACGCTGAACACTGAAGCTTTCTTT.

The chain recombines TRBV30 with TRBJ1-1, with D unresolved. CDR3 length: 12 amino acids. The germline V and J ends were trimmed by 0 bases and 4 bases, with 6 bases remaining between them. Germline lookup yields CDR1 GTSNPN and CDR2 SVGIG (reference sequence). In DNA form, the CDR3 reads TGTGCCTGGAGTGTAATCCCCACTGAAGCTTTCTTT. Translated: CAWSVIPTEAFF.

V usage is TRBV7-8 and J usage is TRBJ2-5; D tentatively reads TRBD1 or TRBD2 (5 bases each). The CDR3 covers 16 residues. Germline lookup yields CDR1 SGHVS and CDR2 FQNEAQ. V lost 5 bases and J 4 bases, leaving 20 bases between the germline ends. The CDR3, as DNA: TGTGCCAGCAGCCGCGCGGAGCGAGGGGTTAGAGAGACCCAGTACTTC. Its protein product is CASSRAERGVRETQYF.

This chain joins TRBV7-9 and TRBJ2-2; D gene unclear. Germline V gene lookup returns CDR1 SEHNR and CDR2 FQNEAQ (reference sequence). Trimming removed 6 bases from V and 8 bases from J, with 7 bases in between. The CDR3 extends over 11 amino acids. The CDR3 DNA is TGTGCCAGCAGGTCCGAGGGGGAGCTGTTTTTT. It specifies CASRSEGELFF.

The rearrangement uses TRBV27 and TRBJ2-7; weak D call: TRBD2 (6 bases). V was trimmed by 3 bases and J by 3 bases, leaving 9 bases between them. In germline, CDR1 is MNHEY, CDR2 SMNVEV (reference sequence). The CDR3 spans 13 residues. In DNA, the CDR3 is TGTGCCAGCAGTTTTCAGGGACTCTACGAGCAGTACTTC. It specifies CASSFQGLYEQYF.

This clone was counted once. This chain links TRBV29-1 with TRBJ2-1; TRBD2 matches at 14 bases. CDR3 length: 16 residues. Germline V gene data show CDR1 as SQVTM and CDR2 as ANQGSEA. J was trimmed by 1 base and V by 6 bases; bases with no gene match: 5. Here the CDR3 DNA reads TGCAGCGTCGGGGGACTAGCGGGGGTTTCCTACAATGAGCAGTTCTTC. This codes for CSVGGLAGVSYNEQFF.

The chain links TRBV5-1 to TRBJ2-2; no clear D gene. Trimming took off 0 bases at V and 2 bases at J, with 5 bases between the two ends. Germline V gene lookup returns CDR1 SGHRS and CDR2 YFSETQ. CDR3 length: 14 amino acids. The CDR3 DNA is TGCGCCAGCAGCTTGGCCGCAAACACCGGGGAGCTGTTTTTT. It is translated as CASSLAANTGELFF.

The chain uses TRBV2 and TRBJ2-1, with 7 bases lining up with TRBD2. This CDR3 contains 15 residues. The V gene end was trimmed by 6 bases and the J gene end by 8 bases; junction bases not matched to a gene: 13. CDR1 SNHLY and CDR2 FYNNEI come from the germline V gene. CDR3 coding DNA: TGTGCCAGCAGAGTGGAAGGGAGGGTGATGGATGAGCAGTTCTTC. Its protein is CASRVEGRVMDEQFF.

J is TRBJ2-5 and V is TRBV9; no definite D call. The CDR3 runs 15 residues. V was pared by 1 base and J by 5 bases, with 15 bases between. CDR1 is SGDLS, CDR2 YYNGEE, per germline. The CDR3, as DNA: TGTGCCAGCAGCGTATTCGCCACCCAAGGGGAGACCCAGTACTTC. It encodes CASSVFATQGETQYF. Complete variable domain (other parts from reference TRBV9 and TRBJ2-5): DSGVTQTPKHLITATGQRVTLRCSPRSGDLSVYWYQQSLDQGLQFLIQYYNGEERAKGNILERFSAQQFPDLHSELNLSSLELGDSALYFCASSVFATQGETQYFGPGTRLLVL.

This clone was observed a single time. J is TRBJ1-1 and V is TRBV27, with a weak D call TRBD1 (5 bases). CDR1 is MNHEY, CDR2 SMNVEV, per germline (reference sequence). Trimming took 6 bases from V and 7 from J, leaving 30 bases between them. The CDR3 has 18 residues. The CDR3 DNA sequence: TGTGCCAGCAGCAGACCCGGGGGTCTGCAGGGTTTTTCGGGTGAAGCTTTCTTT. Translation gives CASSRPGGLQGFSGEAFF.

The table lists this clone with a count of one. The gene calls are TRBV2 and TRBJ1-5; TRBD1 matches 7 bases. CDR3 length: 14 residues. The germline CDR1 and CDR2 sequences are SNHLY and FYNNEI. V lost 2 bases and J lost 4; bases outside the gene matches: 2. CDR3 in amino acids: CASSERTGNQPQHF. The CDR3, as DNA: TGTGCCAGCAGTGAACGGACAGGTAATCAGCCCCAGCATTTT.

The rearrangement joins TRBV7-9 to TRBJ2-6, with D possibly matching TRBD1 (5 bases). The CDR3 covers 19 residues. CDR1 is SEHNR, CDR2 FQNEAQ, per germline (reference sequence). V was trimmed by 7 bases and J by 0 bases, leaving 22 bases between them. The CDR3 region is CASTHLVGQGFSGANVLTF. CDR3 DNA: TGTGCCAGCACCCACCTTGTAGGACAAGGATTCTCTGGGGCCAACGTCCTGACTTTC. Supplemented by reference TRBV7-9 and TRBJ2-6, the full variable domain reads DTGVSQNPRHKITKRGQNVTFRCDPISEHNRLYWYRQTLGQGPEFLTYFQNEAQLEKSRLLSDRFSAERPKGSFSTLEIQRTEQGDSAMYLCASTHLVGQGFSGANVLTFGAGSRLTVL.

This chain joins TRBV19 and TRBJ1-1; a possible D gene is TRBD1 (5 bases). Trimming pared 4 bases from V and 4 bases from J, leaving 22 bases between. The CDR3 runs 17 residues. CDR1 and CDR2 from the germline V gene are LNHDA and SQIVND (reference sequence). The CDR3 nucleotides read TGTGCCAGTAGTACCCCCACGGACACCGGGATCTTCACTGAAGCTTTCTTT. As protein: CASSTPTDTGIFTEAFF.

V usage is TRBV10-3 and J usage is TRBJ1-5; the D gene is possibly TRBD1 (5 bases). Germline V gene data show CDR1 as ENHRY and CDR2 as SYGVKD. This CDR3 is built from 16 residues. Trimming removed 2 bases at V and 6 bases at J, with 17 bases between. The CDR3 sequence: CAISEGGQIRGQPQHF. CDR3 DNA: TGTGCCATCAGTGAGGGCGGACAAATAAGGGGTCAGCCCCAGCATTTT.

The chain couples TRBV28 to TRBJ2-3; D is possibly TRBD1 or TRBD2 (5 bases each). V dropped 6 bases and J dropped 0 bases, with 22 bases sitting between them. Germline CDR1 MDHEN, CDR2 SYDVKM. This CDR3 has 18 amino acids. CDR3 sequence (DNA): TGTGCCAGCAGGACTAAGGGGTCTACGGTCCCTAGCACAGATACGCAGTATTTT. This gives the protein CASRTKGSTVPSTDTQYF.

This chain links TRBV14 with TRBJ2-7, with TRBD1 matching over 9 bases. The CDR3 sequence is 16 residues long. CDR1 is SGHDN and CDR2 is FVKESK in the germline V gene. Trimming at V came to 1 base and at J to 4 bases, leaving 8 bases not matched to a gene. The CDR3 spells CASSQVMGQGIYEQYF. In DNA, the CDR3 is TGTGCCAGCAGCCAAGTAATGGGACAGGGTATTTACGAGCAGTACTTC. The full variable domain, rest sourced from reference TRBV14 and TRBJ2-7, is EAGVTQFPSHSVIEKGQTVTLRCDPISGHDNLYWYRRVMGKEIKFLLHFVKESKQDESGMPNNRFLAERTGGTYSTLKVQPAELEDSGVYFCASSQVMGQGIYEQYFGPGTRLTVT.

As DNA, the CDR3 is TGCGCCAGCAGCCAACAGTATTTGGCGAACACTGAAGCTTTCTTT. This sequence encodes CASSQQYLANTEAFF. The chain carries TRBV4-1 and TRBJ1-1, with D hard to call. The V and J ends lost 2 bases and 1 base respectively, with 11 bases between them. This CDR3 region has 15 residues. Germline V gene data show CDR1 as MGHRA and CDR2 as YSYEKL.

The rearrangement links TRBV6-5 to TRBJ2-7; 7 bases line up with TRBD2. The CDR3 contains 14 residues. Germline values: CDR1 MNHEY, CDR2 SVGAGI. Losses at the gene ends were 3 bases for V and 5 bases for J; bases not matched to a gene: 7. CDR3 DNA sequence: TGTGCCAGCAGTTATGGCGGGAGAAACGACGAGCAGTACTTC. Protein product: CASSYGGRNDEQYF.

The chain employs TRBV19 and TRBJ1-1; 12 nucleotides agree with TRBD1. Losses at the gene ends were 5 bases for V and 7 bases for J; bases not matched to a gene: 8. The CDR3 is 15 amino acids. Per the germline V gene, CDR1 is LNHDA and CDR2 is SQIVND (reference sequence). CDR3 in DNA: TGTGCCAGTAGTCCACAGGGGACAGGGGGCGTTGAAGCTTTCTTT. It encodes CASSPQGTGGVEAFF.